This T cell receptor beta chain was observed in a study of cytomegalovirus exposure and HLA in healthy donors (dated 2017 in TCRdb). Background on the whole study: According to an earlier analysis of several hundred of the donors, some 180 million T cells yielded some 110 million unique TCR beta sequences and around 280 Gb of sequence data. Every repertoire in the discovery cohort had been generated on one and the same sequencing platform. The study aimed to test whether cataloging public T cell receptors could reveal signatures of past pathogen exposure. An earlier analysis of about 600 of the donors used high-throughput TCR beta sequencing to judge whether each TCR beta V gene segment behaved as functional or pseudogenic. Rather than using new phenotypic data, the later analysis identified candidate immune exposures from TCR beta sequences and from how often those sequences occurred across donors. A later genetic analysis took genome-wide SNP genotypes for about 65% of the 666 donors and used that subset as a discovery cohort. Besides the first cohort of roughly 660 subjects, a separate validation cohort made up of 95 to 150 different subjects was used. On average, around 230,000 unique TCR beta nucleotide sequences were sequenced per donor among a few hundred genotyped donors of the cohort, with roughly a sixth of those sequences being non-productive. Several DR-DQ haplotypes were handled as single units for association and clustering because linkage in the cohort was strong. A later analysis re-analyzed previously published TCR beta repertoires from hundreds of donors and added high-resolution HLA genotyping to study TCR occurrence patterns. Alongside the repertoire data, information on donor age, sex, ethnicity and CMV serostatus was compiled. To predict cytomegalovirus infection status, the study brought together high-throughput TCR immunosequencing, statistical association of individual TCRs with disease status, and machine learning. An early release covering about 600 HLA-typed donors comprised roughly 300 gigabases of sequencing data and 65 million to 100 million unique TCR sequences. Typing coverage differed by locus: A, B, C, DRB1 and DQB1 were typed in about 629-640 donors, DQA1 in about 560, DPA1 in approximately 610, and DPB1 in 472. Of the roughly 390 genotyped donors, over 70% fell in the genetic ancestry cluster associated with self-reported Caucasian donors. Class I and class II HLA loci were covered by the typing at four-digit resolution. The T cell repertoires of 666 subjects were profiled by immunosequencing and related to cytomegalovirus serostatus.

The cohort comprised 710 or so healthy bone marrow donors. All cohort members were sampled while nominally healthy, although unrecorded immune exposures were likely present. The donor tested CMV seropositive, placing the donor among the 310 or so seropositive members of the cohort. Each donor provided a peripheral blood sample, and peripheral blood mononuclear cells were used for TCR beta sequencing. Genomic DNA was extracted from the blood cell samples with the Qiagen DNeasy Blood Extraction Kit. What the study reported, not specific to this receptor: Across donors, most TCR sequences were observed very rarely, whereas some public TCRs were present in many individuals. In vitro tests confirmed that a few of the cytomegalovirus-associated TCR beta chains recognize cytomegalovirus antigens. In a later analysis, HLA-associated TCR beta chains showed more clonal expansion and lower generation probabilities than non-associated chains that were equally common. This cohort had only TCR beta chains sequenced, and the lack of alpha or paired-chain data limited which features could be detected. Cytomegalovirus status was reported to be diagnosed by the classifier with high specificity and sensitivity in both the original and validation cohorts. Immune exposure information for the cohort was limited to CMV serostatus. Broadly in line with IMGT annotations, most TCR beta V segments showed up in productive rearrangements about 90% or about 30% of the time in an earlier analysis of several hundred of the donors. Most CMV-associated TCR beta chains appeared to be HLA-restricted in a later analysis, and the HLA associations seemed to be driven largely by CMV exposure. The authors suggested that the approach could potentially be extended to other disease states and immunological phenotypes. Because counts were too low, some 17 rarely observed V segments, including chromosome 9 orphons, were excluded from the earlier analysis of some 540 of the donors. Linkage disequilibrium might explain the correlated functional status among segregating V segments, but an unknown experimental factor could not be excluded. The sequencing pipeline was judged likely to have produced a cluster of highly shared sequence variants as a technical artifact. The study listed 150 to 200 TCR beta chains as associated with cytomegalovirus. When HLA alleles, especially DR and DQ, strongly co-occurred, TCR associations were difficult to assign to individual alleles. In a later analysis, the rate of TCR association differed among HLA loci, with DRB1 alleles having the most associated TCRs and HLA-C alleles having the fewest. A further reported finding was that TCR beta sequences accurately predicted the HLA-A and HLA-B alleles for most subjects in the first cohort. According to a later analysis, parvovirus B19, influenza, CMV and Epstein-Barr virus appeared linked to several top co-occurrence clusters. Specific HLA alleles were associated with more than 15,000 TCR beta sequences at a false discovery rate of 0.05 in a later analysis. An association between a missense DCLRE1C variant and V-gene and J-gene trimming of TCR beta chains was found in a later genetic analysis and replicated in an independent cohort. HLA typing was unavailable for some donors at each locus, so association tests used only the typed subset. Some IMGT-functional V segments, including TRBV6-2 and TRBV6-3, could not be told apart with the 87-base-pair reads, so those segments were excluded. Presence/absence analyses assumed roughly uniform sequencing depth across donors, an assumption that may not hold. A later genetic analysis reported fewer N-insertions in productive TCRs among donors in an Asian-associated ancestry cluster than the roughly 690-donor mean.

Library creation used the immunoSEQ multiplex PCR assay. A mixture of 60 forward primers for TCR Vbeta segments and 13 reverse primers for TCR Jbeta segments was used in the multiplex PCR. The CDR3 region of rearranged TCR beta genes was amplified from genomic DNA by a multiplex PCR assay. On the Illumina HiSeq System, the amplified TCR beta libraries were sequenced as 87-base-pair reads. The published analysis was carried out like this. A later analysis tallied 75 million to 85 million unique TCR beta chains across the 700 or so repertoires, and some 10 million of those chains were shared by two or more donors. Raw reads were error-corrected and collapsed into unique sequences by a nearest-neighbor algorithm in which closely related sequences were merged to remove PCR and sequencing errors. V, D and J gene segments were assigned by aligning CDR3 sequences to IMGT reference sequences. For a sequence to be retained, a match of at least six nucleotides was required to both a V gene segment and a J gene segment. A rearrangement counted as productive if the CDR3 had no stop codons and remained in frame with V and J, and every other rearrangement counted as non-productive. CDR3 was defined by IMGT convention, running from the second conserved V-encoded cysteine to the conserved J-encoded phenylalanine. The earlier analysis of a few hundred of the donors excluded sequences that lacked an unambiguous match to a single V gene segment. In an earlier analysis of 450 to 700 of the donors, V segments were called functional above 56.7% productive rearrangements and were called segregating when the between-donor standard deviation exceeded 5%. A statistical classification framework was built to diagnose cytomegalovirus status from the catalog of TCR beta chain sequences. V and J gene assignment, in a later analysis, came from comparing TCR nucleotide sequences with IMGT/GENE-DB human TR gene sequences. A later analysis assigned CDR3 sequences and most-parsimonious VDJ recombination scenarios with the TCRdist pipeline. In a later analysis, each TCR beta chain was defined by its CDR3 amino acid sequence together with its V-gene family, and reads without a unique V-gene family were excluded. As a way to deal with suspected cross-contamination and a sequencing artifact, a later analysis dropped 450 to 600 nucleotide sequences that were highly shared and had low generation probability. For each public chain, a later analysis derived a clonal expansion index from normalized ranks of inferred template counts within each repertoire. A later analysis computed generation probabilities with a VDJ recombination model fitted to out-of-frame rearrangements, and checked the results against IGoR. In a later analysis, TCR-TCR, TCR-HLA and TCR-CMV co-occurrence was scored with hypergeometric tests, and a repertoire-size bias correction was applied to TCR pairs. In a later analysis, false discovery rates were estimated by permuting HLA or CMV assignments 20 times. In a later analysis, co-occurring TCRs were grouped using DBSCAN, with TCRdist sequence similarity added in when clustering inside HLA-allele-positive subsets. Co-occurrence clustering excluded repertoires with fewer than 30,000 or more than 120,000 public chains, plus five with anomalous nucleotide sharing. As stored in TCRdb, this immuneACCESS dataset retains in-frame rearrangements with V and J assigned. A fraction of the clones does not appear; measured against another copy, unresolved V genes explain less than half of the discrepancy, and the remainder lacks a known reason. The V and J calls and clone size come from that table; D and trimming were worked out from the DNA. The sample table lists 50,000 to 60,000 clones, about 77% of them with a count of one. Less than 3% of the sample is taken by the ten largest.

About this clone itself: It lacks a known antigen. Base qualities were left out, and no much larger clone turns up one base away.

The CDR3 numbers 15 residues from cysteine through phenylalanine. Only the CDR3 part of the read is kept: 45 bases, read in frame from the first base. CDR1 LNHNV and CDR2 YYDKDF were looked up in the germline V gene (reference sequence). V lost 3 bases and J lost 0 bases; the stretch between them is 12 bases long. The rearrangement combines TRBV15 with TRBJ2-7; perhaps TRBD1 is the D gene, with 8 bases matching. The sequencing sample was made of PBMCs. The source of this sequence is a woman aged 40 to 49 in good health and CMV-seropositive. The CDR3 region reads CATSRGGTGSYEQYF. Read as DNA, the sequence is TGTGCCACCAGCAGGGGGGGGACAGGCTCCTACGAGCAGTACTTC.